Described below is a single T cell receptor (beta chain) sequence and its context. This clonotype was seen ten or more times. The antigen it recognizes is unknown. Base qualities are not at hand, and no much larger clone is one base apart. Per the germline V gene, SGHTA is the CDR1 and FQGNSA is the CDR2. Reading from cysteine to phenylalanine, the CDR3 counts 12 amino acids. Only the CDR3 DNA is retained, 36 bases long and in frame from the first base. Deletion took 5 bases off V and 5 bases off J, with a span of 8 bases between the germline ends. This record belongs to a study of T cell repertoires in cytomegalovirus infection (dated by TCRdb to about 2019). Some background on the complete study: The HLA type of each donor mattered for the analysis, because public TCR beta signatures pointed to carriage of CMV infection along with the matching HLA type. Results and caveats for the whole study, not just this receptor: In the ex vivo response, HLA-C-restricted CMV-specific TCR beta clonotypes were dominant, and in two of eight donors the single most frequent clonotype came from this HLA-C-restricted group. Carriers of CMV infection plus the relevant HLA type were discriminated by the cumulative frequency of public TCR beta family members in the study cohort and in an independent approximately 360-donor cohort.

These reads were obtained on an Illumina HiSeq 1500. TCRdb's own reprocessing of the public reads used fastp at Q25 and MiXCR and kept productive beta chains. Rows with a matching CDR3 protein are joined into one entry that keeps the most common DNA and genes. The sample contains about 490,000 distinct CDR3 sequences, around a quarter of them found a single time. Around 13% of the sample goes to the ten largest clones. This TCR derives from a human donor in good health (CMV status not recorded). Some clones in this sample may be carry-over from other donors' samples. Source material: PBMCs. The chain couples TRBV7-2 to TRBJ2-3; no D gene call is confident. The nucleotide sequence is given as TGTGCCAGCAGCCAAGAACGAGATACGCAGTATTTT. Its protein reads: CASSQERDTQYF.